The clone carrying this T cell receptor (beta chain) showed up many times. Its specificity is unknown. The data belong to a study of neurological immune-mediated disorders. The study, taken as a whole, reports: HTLV-1-associated myelopathy led in TCR clonal expansion, while multiple sclerosis ranked lowest, below healthy controls.

Looked up from germline, CDR1 is SGHDT and CDR2 is YYEEEE. This CDR3 is built from 16 residues. Trimming removed 3 bases from V and 7 bases from J; junction bases left unmatched: 12. The making of cDNA relied on 5'RACE with 10-nucleotide random UMIs. TCRdb reprocessed the 5' RACE reads with MiXCR, giving one entry per CDR3 protein. The sample has 65,000 to 70,000 distinct CDR3 sequences; roughly 3.6% are singletons. The source is a man aged 25 to 45 with multiple sclerosis. The chain is built from TRBV5-6 and TRBJ2-2, with TRBD2 matching 7 bases. Sequenced sample: PBMCs. CDR3 sequence (DNA): TGTGCCAGCAGCTCCCTCCGGGGGGTCCAACTCGGGGAGCTGTTTTTT. It encodes CASSSLRGVQLGELFF.